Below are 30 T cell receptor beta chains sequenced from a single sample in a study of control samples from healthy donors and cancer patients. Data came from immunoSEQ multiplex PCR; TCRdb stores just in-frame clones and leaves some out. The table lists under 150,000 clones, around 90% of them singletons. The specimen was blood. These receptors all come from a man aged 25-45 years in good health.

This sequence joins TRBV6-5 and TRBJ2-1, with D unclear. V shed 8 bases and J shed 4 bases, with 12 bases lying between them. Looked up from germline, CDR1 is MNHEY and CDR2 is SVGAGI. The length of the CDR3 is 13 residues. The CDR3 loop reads CASSKAGYNEQFF. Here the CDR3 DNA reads TGTGCCAGCTCTAAAGCCGGATACAATGAGCAGTTCTTC.

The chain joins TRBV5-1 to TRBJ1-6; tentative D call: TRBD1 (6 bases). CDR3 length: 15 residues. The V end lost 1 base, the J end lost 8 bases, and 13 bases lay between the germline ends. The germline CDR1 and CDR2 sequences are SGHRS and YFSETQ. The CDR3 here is CASSLFGGMDSPLHF. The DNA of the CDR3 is TGCGCCAGCAGCTTGTTTGGGGGCATGGATTCACCCCTCCACTTT. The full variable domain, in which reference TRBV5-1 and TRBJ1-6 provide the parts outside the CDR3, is KAGVTQTPRYLIKTRGQQVTLSCSPISGHRSVSWYQQTPGQGLQFLFEYFSETQRNKGNFPGRFSGRQFSNSRSEMNVSTLELGDSALYLCASSLFGGMDSPLHFGNGTRLTVT.

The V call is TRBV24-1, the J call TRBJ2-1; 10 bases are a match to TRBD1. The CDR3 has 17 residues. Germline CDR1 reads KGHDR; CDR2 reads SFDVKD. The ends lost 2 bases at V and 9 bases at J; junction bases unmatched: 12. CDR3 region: CATSDSTRGTGVVEQFF. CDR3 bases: TGTGCCACCAGTGATTCCACACGCGGGACAGGGGTAGTTGAGCAGTTCTTC.

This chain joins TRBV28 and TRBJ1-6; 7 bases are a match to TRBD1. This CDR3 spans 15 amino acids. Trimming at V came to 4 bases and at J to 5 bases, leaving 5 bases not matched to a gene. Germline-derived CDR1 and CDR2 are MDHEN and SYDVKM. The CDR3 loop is CASSSGTANNSPLHF. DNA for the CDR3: TGTGCCAGCAGTTCCGGGACAGCCAATAATTCACCCCTCCACTTT.

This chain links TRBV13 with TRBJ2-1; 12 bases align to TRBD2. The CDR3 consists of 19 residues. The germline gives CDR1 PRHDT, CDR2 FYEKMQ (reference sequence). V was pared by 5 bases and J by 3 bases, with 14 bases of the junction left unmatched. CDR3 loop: CASSPGTSGPRGRYNEQFF. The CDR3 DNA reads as TGTGCCAGCAGCCCTGGGACTAGCGGGCCCAGAGGGCGCTACAATGAGCAGTTCTTC.

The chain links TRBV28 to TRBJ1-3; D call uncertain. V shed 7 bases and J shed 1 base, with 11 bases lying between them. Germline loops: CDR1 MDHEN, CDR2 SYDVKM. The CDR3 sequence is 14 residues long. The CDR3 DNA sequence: TGTGCCAGCACGGGATCGGTGTCTGGAAACACCATATATTTT. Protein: CASTGSVSGNTIYF.

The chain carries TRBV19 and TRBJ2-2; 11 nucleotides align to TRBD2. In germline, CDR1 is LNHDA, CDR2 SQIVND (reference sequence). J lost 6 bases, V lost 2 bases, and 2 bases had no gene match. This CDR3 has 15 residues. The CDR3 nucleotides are TGTGCCAGTAGTATAATTAGCGGGAGGGCCGGGGAGCTGTTTTTT. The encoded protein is CASSIISGRAGELFF.

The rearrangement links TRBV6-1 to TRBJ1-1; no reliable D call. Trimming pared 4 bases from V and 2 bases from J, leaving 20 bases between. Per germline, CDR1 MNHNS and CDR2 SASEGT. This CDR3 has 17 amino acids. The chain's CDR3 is CASSGVSRERFNTEAFF. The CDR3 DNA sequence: TGTGCCAGCAGTGGGGTAAGCCGTGAGAGGTTCAACACTGAAGCTTTCTTT.

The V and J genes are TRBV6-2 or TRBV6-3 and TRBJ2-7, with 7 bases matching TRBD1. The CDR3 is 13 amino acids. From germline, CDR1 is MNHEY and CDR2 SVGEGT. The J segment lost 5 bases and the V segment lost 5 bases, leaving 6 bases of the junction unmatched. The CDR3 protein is CASSKQGSNEQYF. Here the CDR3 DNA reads TGTGCCAGCAGTAAACAGGGGTCCAACGAGCAGTACTTC.

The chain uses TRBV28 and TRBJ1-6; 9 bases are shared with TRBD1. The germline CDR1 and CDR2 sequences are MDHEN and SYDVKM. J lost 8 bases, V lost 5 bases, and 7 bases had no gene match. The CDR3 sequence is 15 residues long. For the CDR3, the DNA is TGTGCCAGCAGTACTGGACAGGGGACCTATTCACCCCTCCACTTT. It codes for CASSTGQGTYSPLHF.

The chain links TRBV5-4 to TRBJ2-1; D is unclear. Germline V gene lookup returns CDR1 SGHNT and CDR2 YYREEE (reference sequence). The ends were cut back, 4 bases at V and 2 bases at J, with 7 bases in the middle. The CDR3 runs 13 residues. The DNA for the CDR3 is TGTGCCAGCAGCGGGTCAGCCTACAATGAGCAGTTCTTC. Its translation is CASSGSAYNEQFF. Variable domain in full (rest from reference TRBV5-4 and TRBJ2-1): ETGVTQSPTHLIKTRGQQVTLRCSSQSGHNTVSWYQQALGQGPQFIFQYYREEENGRGNFPPRFSGLQFPNYSSELNVNALELDDSALYLCASSGSAYNEQFFGPGTRLTVL.

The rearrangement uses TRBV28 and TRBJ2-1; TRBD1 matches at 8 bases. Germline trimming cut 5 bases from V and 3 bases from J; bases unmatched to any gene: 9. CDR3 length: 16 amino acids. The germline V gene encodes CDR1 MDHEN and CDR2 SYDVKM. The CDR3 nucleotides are TGTGCCAGCAGTCCCAGAGGACAGGGAAACTACAATGAGCAGTTCTTC. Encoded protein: CASSPRGQGNYNEQFF.

The CDR3 loop is CASSVEVKDTEAFF. Written as DNA, the CDR3 is TGTGCCAGCAGTGTAGAAGTCAAGGACACTGAAGCTTTCTTT. The chain recombines TRBV2 with TRBJ1-1, with D uncertain. The V and J ends lost 4 bases and 3 bases respectively, with 12 bases between them. CDR1 and CDR2 (germline): SNHLY, FYNNEI. This CDR3 has 14 amino acids.

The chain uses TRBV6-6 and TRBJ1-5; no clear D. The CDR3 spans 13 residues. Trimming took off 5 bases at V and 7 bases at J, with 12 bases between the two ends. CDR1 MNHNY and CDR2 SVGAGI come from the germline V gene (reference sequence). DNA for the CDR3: TGTGCCAGCAGTGCGGCTGGGCGGCAGCCCCAGCATTTT. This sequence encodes CASSAAGRQPQHF.

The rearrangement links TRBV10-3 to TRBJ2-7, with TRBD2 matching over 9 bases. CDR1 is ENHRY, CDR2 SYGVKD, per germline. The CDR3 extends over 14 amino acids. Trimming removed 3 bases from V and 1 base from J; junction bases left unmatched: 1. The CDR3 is CAISDSGRSYEQYF. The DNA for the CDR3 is TGTGCCATCAGTGACAGCGGGAGGTCCTACGAGCAGTACTTC.

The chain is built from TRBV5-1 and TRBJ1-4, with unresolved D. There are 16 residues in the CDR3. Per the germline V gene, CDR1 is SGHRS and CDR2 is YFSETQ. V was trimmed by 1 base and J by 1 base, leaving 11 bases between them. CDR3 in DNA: TGCGCCAGCAGCTTGATGGCGACGGAAACTAATGAAAAACTGTTTTTT. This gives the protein CASSLMATETNEKLFF.

CDR3 sequence: CASSLNLGEQYF. Here the CDR3 DNA reads TGTGCCAGCAGCCTCAACCTTGGGGAGCAGTACTTC. The chain is built from TRBV7-9 and TRBJ2-7; the D is unclear. Germline lookup yields CDR1 SEHNR and CDR2 FQNEAQ (reference sequence). The CDR3 is 12 amino acids. V shed 5 bases and J shed 7 bases, with 12 bases lying between them.

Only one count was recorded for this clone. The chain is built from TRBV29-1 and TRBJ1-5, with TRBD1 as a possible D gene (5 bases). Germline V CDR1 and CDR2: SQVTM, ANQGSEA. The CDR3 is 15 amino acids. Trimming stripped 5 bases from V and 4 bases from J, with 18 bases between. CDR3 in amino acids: CSVSFIGGGNQPQHF. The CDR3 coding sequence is TGCAGCGTTTCTTTTATCGGGGGAGGGAATCAGCCCCAGCATTTT.

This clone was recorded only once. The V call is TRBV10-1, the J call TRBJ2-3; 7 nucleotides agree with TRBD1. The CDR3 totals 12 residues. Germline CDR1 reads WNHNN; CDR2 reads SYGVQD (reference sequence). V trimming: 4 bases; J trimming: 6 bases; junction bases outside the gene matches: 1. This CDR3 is CASSATGDTQYF. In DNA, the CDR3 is TGCGCCAGCAGTGCGACAGGGGATACGCAGTATTTT.

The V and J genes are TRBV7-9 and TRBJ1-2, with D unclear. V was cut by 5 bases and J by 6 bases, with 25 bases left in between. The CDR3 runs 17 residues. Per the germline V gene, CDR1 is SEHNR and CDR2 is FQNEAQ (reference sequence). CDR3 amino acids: CASSPSKVEGARDGYTF. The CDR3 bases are TGTGCCAGCAGCCCCTCCAAGGTCGAGGGCGCGAGAGATGGCTACACCTTC.

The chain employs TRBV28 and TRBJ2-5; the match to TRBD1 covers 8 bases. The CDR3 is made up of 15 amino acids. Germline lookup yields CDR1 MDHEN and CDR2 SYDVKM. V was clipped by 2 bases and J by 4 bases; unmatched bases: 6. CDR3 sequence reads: CASSLRQGARETQYF. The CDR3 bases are TGTGCCAGCAGTTTACGGCAGGGGGCAAGAGAGACCCAGTACTTC. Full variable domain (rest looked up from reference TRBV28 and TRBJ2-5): DVKVTQSSRYLVKRTGEKVFLECVQDMDHENMFWYRQDPGLGLRLIYFSYDVKMKEKGDIPEGYSVSREKKERFSLILESASTNQTSMYLCASSLRQGARETQYFGPGTRLLVL.

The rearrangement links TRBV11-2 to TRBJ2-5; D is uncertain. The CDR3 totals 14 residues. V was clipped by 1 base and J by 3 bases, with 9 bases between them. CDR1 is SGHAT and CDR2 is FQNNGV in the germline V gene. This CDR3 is CASSLVSVKETQYF. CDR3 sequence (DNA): TGTGCCAGCAGCTTAGTTTCGGTTAAAGAGACCCAGTACTTC.

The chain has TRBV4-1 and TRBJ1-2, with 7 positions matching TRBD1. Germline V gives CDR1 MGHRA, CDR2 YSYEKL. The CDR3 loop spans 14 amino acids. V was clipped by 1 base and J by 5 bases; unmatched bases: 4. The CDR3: CASSQVRGEYGYTF. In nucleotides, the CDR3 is TGCGCCAGCAGCCAAGTCAGGGGGGAATATGGCTACACCTTC.

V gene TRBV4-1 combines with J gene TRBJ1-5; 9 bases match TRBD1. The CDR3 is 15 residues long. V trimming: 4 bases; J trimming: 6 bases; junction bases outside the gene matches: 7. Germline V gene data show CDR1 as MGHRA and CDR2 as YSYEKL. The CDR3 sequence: CASSPGQGNGQPQHF. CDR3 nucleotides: TGCGCCAGCAGCCCGGGACAGGGAAACGGTCAGCCCCAGCATTTT.

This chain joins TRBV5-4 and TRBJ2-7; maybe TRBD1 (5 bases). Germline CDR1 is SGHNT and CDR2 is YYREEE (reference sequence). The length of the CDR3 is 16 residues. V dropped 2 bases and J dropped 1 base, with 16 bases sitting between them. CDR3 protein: CASSLSPTAASYEQYF. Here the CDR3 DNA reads TGTGCCAGCAGCTTAAGTCCGACAGCAGCATCCTACGAGCAGTACTTC. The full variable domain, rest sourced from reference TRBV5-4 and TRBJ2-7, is ETGVTQSPTHLIKTRGQQVTLRCSSQSGHNTVSWYQQALGQGPQFIFQYYREEENGRGNFPPRFSGLQFPNYSSELNVNALELDDSALYLCASSLSPTAASYEQYFGPGTRLTVT.

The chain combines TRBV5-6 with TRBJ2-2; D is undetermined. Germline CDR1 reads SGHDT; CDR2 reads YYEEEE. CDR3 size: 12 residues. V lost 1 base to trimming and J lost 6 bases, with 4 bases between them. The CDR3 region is CASSLSSGELFF. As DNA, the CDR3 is TGTGCCAGCAGCTTGTCTTCCGGGGAGCTGTTTTTT.

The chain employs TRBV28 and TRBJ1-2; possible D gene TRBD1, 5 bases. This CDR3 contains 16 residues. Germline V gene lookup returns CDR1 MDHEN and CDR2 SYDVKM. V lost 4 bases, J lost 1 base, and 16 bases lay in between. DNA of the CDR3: TGTGCCAGCAGTTCCCTCCTCGGGACTAATAACTATGGCTACACCTTC. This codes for CASSSLLGTNNYGYTF.

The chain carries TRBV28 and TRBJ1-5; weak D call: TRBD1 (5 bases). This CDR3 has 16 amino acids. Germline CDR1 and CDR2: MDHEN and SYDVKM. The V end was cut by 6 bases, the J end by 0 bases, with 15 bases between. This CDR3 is CASSYGALTSNQPQHF. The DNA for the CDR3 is TGTGCCAGCAGCTACGGGGCTCTCACTAGCAATCAGCCCCAGCATTTT.

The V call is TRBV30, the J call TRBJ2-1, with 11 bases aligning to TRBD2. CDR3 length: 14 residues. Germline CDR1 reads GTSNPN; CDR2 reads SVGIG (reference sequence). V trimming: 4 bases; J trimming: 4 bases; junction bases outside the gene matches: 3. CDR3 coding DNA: TGTGCCTGGACCGGGACTAGCGGTTACAATGAGCAGTTCTTC. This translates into CAWTGTSGYNEQFF.

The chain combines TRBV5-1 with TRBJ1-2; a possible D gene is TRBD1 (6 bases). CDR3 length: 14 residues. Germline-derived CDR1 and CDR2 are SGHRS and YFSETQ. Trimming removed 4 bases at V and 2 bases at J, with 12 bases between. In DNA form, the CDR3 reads TGCGCCAGCAGCGAGGCTACAGGGAACTATGGCTACACCTTC. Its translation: CASSEATGNYGYTF.